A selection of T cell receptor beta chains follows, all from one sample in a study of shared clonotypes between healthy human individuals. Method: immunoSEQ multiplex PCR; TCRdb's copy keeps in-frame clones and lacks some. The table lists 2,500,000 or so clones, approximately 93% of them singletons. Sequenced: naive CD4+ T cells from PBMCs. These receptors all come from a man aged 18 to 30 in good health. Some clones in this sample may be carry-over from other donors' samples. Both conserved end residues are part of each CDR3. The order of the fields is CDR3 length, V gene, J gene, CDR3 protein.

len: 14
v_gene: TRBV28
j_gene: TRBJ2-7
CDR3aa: CASSSLAGESEQYF

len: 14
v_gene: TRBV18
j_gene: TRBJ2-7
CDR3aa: CASSTKEGVGEQYF

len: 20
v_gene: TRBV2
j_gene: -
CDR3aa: CASMLRGPVLGGRSSYEQYF

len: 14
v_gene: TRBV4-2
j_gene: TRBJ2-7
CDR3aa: CASSQDSHSDEQYF

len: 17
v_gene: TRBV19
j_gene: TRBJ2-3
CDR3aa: CASSIAPGLAGEGTQYF

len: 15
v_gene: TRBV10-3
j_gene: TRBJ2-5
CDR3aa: CAIRAGTGVTETQYF

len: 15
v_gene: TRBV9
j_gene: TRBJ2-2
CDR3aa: CASSPGTGNTGELFF

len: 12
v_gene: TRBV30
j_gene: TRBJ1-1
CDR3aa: CAWSVFGGEAFF

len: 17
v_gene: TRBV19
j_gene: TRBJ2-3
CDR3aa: CASSPGTGTVGTDTQYF

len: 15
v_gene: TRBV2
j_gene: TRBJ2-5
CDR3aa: CASSTSGRSAETQYF

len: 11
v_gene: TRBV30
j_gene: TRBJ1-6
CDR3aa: CAWSLGSPLHF

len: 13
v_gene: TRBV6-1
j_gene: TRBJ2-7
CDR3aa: CASSELGAGEQYF

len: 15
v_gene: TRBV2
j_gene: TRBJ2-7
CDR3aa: CASSARLAGPIEQYF

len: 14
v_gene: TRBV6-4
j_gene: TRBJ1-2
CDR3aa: CASSPQIGQNGYTF

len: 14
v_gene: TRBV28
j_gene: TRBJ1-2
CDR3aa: CASTLQGVNYGYTF

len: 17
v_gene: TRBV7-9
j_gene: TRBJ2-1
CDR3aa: CASSPRPGGSGFGEQFF

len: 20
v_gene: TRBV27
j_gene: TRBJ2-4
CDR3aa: CASSFMTSGTLEVAKNIQYF

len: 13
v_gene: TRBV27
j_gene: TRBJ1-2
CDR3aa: CASAQGGAFGYTF

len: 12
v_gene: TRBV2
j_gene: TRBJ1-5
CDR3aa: CASSEEVQPQHF

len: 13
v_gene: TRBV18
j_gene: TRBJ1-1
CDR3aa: CASSVGQNTEAFF

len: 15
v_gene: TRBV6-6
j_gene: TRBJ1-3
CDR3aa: CASSPDRYSGNTIYF

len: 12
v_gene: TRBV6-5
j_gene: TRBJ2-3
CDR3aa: CASGFARGTQYF

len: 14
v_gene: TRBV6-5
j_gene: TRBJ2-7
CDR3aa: CASRVNRGLHEQYF

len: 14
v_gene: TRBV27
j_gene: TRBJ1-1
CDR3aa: CASSLIQGAGEAFF

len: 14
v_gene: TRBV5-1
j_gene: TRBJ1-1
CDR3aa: CASSPGTGETEAFF